This T cell receptor beta chain is drawn from a study of blood T cell repertoires in COVID-19. There are 14 residues in the CDR3. Looked up from germline, CDR1 is PRHDT and CDR2 is FYEKMQ (reference sequence). V lost 0 bases to trimming and J lost 0 bases, with 5 bases between them. This table comes from immunoSEQ multiplex PCR, and its TCRdb copy is limited to in-frame clones, with some not included. The data show about 62,000 clones, around 85% seen once. The source of this sequence is a man aged 60-69 years with acute or convalescent COVID-19. Sequenced sample: peripheral blood. V gene TRBV13 combines with J gene TRBJ1-1, with no clear D. The CDR3, as DNA: TGTGCCAGCAGCTTAGGCGCGGTGAACACTGAAGCTTTCTTT. Translating it yields CASSLGAVNTEAFF.